The next 21 T cell receptor beta chains were all read from a single sample in a study of shared clonotypes between healthy human individuals. Assay: immunoSEQ multiplex PCR; the TCRdb copy retains only in-frame clones and omits some. The sample records 1,100,000 or so clones, approximately 78% being singletons. Material: memory CD4+ T cells from PBMCs. Subset noted: CD45RA-negative fraction. The receptors were sampled from a man aged 18-30 years in good health. Some clones in this sample may be carry-over from other donors' samples.

This chain connects TRBV11-3 to TRBJ2-7; possible D gene TRBD2, 5 bases. This CDR3 is 13 amino acids long. V was cut by 5 bases and J by 3 bases, with 11 bases left in between. Looked up from germline, CDR1 is SGHNT and CDR2 is YENEEA. The CDR3 region has the DNA TGTGCCAGCAGCGCCCGGGATGGCTACGAGCAGTACTTC. As protein: CASSARDGYEQYF.

The chain is built from TRBV4-3 and TRBJ2-5; TRBD2 matches 7 bases. The ends lost 3 bases at V and 3 bases at J; junction bases unmatched: 4. The CDR3 contains 14 residues. Germline V lookup: CDR1 LGHNA, CDR2 YSLEER. The CDR3 DNA reads as TGCGCCAGCAGCCAGGGACTACAAAAAGAGACCCAGTACTTC. Protein: CASSQGLQKETQYF.

The chain couples TRBV28 to TRBJ1-1, with D tentatively TRBD1 (5 bases). The CDR3 sequence is 20 residues long. CDR1 is MDHEN, CDR2 SYDVKM, per germline. V dropped 2 bases and J dropped 2 bases, with 27 bases sitting between them. The CDR3 nucleotides read TGTGCCAGCAGTTTACCCCGTGGTCTGACTAAGACAGCTCTTAACACTGAAGCTTTCTTT. Protein: CASSLPRGLTKTALNTEAFF. Together with reference TRBV28 and TRBJ1-1, the CDR3 gives the full variable domain: DVKVTQSSRYLVKRTGEKVFLECVQDMDHENMFWYRQDPGLGLRLIYFSYDVKMKEKGDIPEGYSVSREKKERFSLILESASTNQTSMYLCASSLPRGLTKTALNTEAFFGQGTRLTVV.

V gene TRBV30 combines with J gene TRBJ1-5; D is uncertain. Trimming took 3 bases from V and 6 from J, leaving 6 bases between them. Germline values: CDR1 GTSNPN, CDR2 SVGIG (reference sequence). This CDR3 has 11 amino acids. The CDR3 DNA follows: TGTGCCTGGAGCGACGGTCAGCCCCAGCATTTT. It translates to CAWSDGQPQHF.

This chain joins TRBV19 and TRBJ2-4, with D unresolved. The V gene's germline CDR1 is LNHDA and CDR2 SQIVND (reference sequence). The ends were cut back, 1 base at V and 6 bases at J, with 10 bases in the middle. The CDR3 extends over 14 amino acids. The CDR3 DNA reads as TGTGCCAGTAGTATAGGAGGTCGGGTAAACATTCAGTACTTC. This sequence encodes CASSIGGRVNIQYF.

As to this clone: This probably arose from a read error, given a far larger clone one base away. The chain uses TRBV20-1 and TRBJ2-3; D call uncertain. The V gene's germline CDR1 is DFQATT and CDR2 SNEGSKA (reference sequence). V lost 5 bases to trimming and J lost 4 bases, with 7 bases between them. CDR3 length equals 11 residues. CDR3 residues: CSAGVPDTQYF. The CDR3 DNA follows: TGCAGTGCTGGGGTCCCAGATACGCAGTATTTT.

The chain combines TRBV9 with TRBJ2-5, with D unresolved. The V end was cut by 4 bases, the J end by 5 bases, with 6 bases between. Germline-derived CDR1 and CDR2 are SGDLS and YYNGEE. The CDR3 covers 11 residues. CDR3 coding DNA: TGTGCCAGCAGCCCAGAGGAGACCCAGTACTTC. Its protein is CASSPEETQYF. Using reference TRBV9 and TRBJ2-5 for the parts outside the CDR3, the full variable domain is DSGVTQTPKHLITATGQRVTLRCSPRSGDLSVYWYQQSLDQGLQFLIQYYNGEERAKGNILERFSAQQFPDLHSELNLSSLELGDSALYFCASSPEETQYFGPGTRLLVL.

Notes on this clone: This could be a read error, since a much larger clone is one nucleotide away. Other DNA sequences in this sample translate to the same CDR3. The chain couples TRBV13 to TRBJ2-3, with no clear D. The CDR3 is made up of 13 amino acids. V lost 1 base and J lost 1, with 3 bases in between. Per germline, CDR1 PRHDT and CDR2 FYEKMQ (reference sequence). The CDR3 is CASSLVGTDTQYF. In nucleotides, the CDR3 is TGTGCCAGCAGCTTAGTAGGCACAGATACGCAGTATTTT.

The V gene is TRBV27, the J gene TRBJ2-1; 7 positions agree with TRBD1. This CDR3 spans 17 amino acids. The germline CDR1 and CDR2 sequences are MNHEY and SMNVEV (reference sequence). The J segment lost 3 bases and the V segment lost 4 bases, leaving 12 bases of the junction unmatched. In DNA form, the CDR3 reads TGTGCCAGCAGTTCACTTGTCGGGACAGACGTCTACAATGAGCAGTTCTTC. Protein: CASSSLVGTDVYNEQFF.

The chain combines TRBV19 with TRBJ1-2; TRBD1 matches at 8 bases. V dropped 9 bases and J dropped 12; count of bases not matched to a gene: 27. Looked up from germline, CDR1 is LNHDA and CDR2 is SQIVND (reference sequence). The CDR3 has 17 residues. The CDR3 reads CARVQGAMSMRGGSHTF. The CDR3 DNA follows: TGTGCCAGGGTTCAGGGGGCGATGTCGATGCGGGGCGGGTCACACACCTTC.

The J gene is TRBJ2-1, the V gene TRBV7-2; D ambiguous. CDR1 and CDR2 from the germline V gene are SGHTA and FQGNSA. The CDR3 totals 16 residues. V shed 3 bases and J shed 0 bases, with 12 bases lying between them. The CDR3 DNA is TGTGCCAGCAGCTTTGGTGGCGGAAGCTCCTACAATGAGCAGTTCTTC. It yields the protein CASSFGGGSSYNEQFF.

This sequence joins TRBV9 and TRBJ2-5, with TRBD2 as a possible D gene (6 bases). This CDR3 region has 14 residues. Germline V gene data show CDR1 as SGDLS and CDR2 as YYNGEE. Trimming removed 3 bases at V and 4 bases at J, with 13 bases between. CDR3 residues: CASSARPEGETQYF. CDR3 sequence (DNA): TGTGCCAGCAGCGCCCGCCCGGAGGGAGAGACCCAGTACTTC.

This sequence joins TRBV6-5 and TRBJ1-5; D may be TRBD1 (5 bases). The length of the CDR3 is 15 residues. In germline, CDR1 is MNHEY, CDR2 SVGAGI. V lost 5 bases and J 4 bases, leaving 15 bases between the germline ends. The CDR3 loop is CASSTVPGGNQPQHF. The CDR3 nucleotides read TGTGCCAGCAGTACGGTCCCGGGGGGGAATCAGCCCCAGCATTTT.

The V call is TRBV28, the J call TRBJ1-5; no clear D gene. The V gene's germline CDR1 is MDHEN and CDR2 SYDVKM. V gave up 6 bases and J gave up 6 bases, with 15 bases separating them. The CDR3 has 14 residues. CDR3 protein: CASSQDVGSQPQHF. The CDR3 nucleotides read TGTGCCAGCAGCCAAGACGTTGGGAGTCAGCCCCAGCATTTT.

The chain uses TRBV2 and TRBJ1-5, with D perhaps TRBD1 (5 bases). Trimming pared 6 bases from V and 5 bases from J, leaving 14 bases between. The CDR3 runs 14 residues. Germline lookup yields CDR1 SNHLY and CDR2 FYNNEI. CDR3 protein: CASRLSEGYQPQHF. CDR3 sequence (DNA): TGTGCCAGCAGGCTTTCTGAGGGGTATCAGCCCCAGCATTTT. Full variable domain (remainder filled in from reference TRBV2 and TRBJ1-5): EPEVTQTPSHQVTQMGQEVILRCVPISNHLYFYWYRQILGQKVEFLVSFYNNEISEKSEIFDDQFSVERPDGSNFTLKIRSTKLEDSAMYFCASRLSEGYQPQHFGDGTRLSIL.

Of note for this clone: The likely explanation is a read error, given a far larger clone one base away. The chain employs TRBV5-4 and TRBJ1-3; D remains unclear. Trimming shortened V by 4 bases and J by 3 bases, and 2 bases separated the two germline ends. From germline, CDR1 is SGHNT and CDR2 YYREEE (reference sequence). The CDR3 has 11 amino acids. CDR3 coding DNA: TGTGCCAGCAGCGATGGAAACACCATATATTTT. Amino acid sequence: CASSDGNTIYF. The whole variable domain, remainder taken from reference TRBV5-4 and TRBJ1-3, is ETGVTQSPTHLIKTRGQQVTLRCSSQSGHNTVSWYQQALGQGPQFIFQYYREEENGRGNFPPRFSGLQFPNYSSELNVNALELDDSALYLCASSDGNTIYFGEGSWLTVV.

The chain combines TRBV19 with TRBJ1-2, with D maybe TRBD1 (6 bases). The CDR3 is 16 residues long. Germline assignment: CDR1 LNHDA and CDR2 SQIVND (reference sequence). Trimming left V 3 bases short and J 2 bases short, with 16 bases between. DNA of the CDR3: TGTGCCAGTAGTATGATGGGGGGCTTCCTCAACTATGGCTACACCTTC. It translates to CASSMMGGFLNYGYTF.

The chain carries TRBV12-1 and TRBJ1-2. TRBV12-1 is a listed pseudogene. This CDR3 is 16 amino acids long. The CDR3 DNA follows: TGTGCCAGCAGCCGACTGGGTCCTCGGGCGGACTATGGCTACACCTTC. This gives the protein CASSRLGPRADYGYTF.

The count of this clone is one. V usage is TRBV6-1 and J usage is TRBJ2-1; no reliable D call. In germline, CDR1 is MNHNS, CDR2 SASEGT. V gave up 6 bases and J gave up 6 bases, with 12 bases separating them. CDR3 length: 13 amino acids. The CDR3 region has the DNA TGTGCCAGCAGCAAAGAACCTGTCAATGAGCAGTTCTTC. This encodes CASSKEPVNEQFF.

This chain uses TRBV11-3 with TRBJ2-2; TRBD2 aligns across 11 bases. Trimming removed 3 bases from V and 6 bases from J; junction bases left unmatched: 3. Germline V lookup: CDR1 SGHNT, CDR2 YENEEA. The CDR3 spans 15 residues. CDR3 sequence reads: CASSLGLAAPGELFF. CDR3 in DNA: TGTGCCAGCAGCTTGGGACTAGCGGCACCCGGGGAGCTGTTTTTT.

This clone was seen just once. The rearrangement uses TRBV6-5 and TRBJ1-1; D is uncertain. V was clipped by 5 bases and J by 5 bases, with 15 bases between them. Germline V lookup: CDR1 MNHEY, CDR2 SVGAGI. The CDR3 sequence is 14 residues long. The CDR3 loop is CASSPTKGRTEAFF. CDR3 DNA sequence: TGTGCCAGCAGTCCAACTAAGGGTCGGACTGAAGCTTTCTTT.